This entry is about one T cell receptor beta chain. Its cognate antigen is unknown. The data derive from a study of T cells in Graves' hyperthyroidism and ophthalmopathy. Broader study findings: Most expanded thyroid clonotypes above 0.001 recurred in blood.

Trimming left V 6 bases short and J 0 bases short, with 12 bases between. CDR3 length: 15 amino acids. CDR1 is MNHEY and CDR2 is SVGEGT in the germline V gene. With duration under 3 months, ophthalmopathy was active: Clinical Activity Score at least 3, NOSPECS at least 4. Diagnoses used clinical symptoms, serum thyroxine and TRAb, thyroid ultrasound and orbital computed tomography. The TCR beta CDR3 regions underwent amplification using RNA transcripts as the source. In the first-round RT-PCR of the TCR CDR3, the HTBI primer set was used. TCRdb reprocessed the multiplex PCR reads via MiXCR and lists one record per CDR3 protein. This sample carries under 500,000 distinct CDR3 sequences, about 14% of them seen once, and the ten largest clones take over 25%.

The chain employs TRBV6-2 or TRBV6-3 and TRBJ1-3; no reliable D call. The specimen sequenced was blood. The clonotype comes from a man aged 50-60 years with Graves' ophthalmopathy. The CDR3 bases are TGTGCCAGCAGGAACAACCTCTTCTCTGGAAACACCATATATTTT. It encodes CASRNNLFSGNTIYF.